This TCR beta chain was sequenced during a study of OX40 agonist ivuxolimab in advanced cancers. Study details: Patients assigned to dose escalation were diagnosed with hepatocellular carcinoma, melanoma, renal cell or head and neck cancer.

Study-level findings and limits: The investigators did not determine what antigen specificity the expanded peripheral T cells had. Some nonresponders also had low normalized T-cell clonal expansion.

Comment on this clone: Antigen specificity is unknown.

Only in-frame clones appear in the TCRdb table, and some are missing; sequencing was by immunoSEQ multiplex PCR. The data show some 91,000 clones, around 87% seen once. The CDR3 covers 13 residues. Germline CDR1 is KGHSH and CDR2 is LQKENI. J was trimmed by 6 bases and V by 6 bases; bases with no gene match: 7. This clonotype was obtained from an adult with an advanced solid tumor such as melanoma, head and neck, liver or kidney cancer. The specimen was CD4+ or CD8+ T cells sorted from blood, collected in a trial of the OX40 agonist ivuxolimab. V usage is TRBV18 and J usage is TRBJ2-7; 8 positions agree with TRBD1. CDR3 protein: CASSQTGVGEQYF. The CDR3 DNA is TGTGCCAGCTCGCAGACAGGGGTAGGCGAGCAGTACTTC.